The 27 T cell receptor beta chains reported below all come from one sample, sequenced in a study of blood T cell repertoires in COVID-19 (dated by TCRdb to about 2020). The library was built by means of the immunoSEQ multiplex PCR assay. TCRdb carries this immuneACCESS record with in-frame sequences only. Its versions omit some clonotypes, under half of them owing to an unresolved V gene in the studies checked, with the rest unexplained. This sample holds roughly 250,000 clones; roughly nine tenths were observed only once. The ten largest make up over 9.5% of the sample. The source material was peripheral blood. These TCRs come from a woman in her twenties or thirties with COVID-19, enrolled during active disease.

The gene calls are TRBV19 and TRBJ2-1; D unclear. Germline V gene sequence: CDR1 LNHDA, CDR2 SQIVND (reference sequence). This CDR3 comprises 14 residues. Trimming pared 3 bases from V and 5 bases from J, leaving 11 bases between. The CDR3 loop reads CASSIGQTNNEQFF. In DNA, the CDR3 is TGTGCCAGTAGTATTGGGCAGACCAACAATGAGCAGTTCTTC.

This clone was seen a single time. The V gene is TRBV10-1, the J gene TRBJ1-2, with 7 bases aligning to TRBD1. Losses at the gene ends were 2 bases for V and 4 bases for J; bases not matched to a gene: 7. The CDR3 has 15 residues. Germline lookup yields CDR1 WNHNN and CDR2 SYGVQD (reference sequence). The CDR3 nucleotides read TGCGCCAGCAGTGAGGGGACCCAGGGGGTCTATGGCTACACCTTC. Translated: CASSEGTQGVYGYTF.

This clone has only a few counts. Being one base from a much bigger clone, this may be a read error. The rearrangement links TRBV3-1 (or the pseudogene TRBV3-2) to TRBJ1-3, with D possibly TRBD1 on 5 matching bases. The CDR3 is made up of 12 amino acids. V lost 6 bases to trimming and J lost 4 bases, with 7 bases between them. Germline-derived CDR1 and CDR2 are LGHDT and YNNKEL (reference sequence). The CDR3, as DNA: TGTGCCAGCAGTTACAGGGGAAACACCATATATTTT. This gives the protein CASSYRGNTIYF.

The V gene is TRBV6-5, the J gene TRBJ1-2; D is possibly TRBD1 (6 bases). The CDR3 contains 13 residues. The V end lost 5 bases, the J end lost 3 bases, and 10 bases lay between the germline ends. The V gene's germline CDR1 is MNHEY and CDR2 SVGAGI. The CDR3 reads CASSRQGHYGYTF. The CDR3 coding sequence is TGTGCCAGCAGTCGGCAGGGGCACTATGGCTACACCTTC.

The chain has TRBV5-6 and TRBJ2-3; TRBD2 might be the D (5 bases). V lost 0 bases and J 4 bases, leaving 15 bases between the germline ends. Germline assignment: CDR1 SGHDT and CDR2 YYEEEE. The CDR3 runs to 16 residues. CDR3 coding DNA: TGTGCCAGCAGCTTGGGGGAGTGGAATTTTGCAGATACGCAGTATTTT. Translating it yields CASSLGEWNFADTQYF.

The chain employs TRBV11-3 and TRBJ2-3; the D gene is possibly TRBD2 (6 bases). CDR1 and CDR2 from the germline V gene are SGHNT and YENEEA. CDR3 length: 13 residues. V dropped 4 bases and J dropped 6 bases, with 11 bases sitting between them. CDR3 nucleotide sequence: TGTGCCAGCAGCTGGGGGGTCCGGGATACGCAGTATTTT. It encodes CASSWGVRDTQYF. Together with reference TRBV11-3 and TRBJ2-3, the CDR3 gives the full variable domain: EAGVVQSPRYKIIEKKQPVAFWCNPISGHNTLYWYLQNLGQGPELLIRYENEEAVDDSQLPKDRFSAERLKGVDSTLKIQPAELGDSAVYLCASSWGVRDTQYFGPGTRLTVL.

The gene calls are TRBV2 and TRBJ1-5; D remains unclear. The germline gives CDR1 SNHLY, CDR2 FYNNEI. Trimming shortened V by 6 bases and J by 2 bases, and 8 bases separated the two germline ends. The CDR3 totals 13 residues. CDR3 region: CASRTAGNQPQHF. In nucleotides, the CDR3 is TGTGCCAGCAGAACCGCGGGCAATCAGCCCCAGCATTTT.

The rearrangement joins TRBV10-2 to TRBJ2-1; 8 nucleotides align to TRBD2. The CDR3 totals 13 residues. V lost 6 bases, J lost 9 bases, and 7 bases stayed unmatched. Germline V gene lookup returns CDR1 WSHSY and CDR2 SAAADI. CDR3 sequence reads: CASSGGESPEQFF. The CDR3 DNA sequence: TGCGCCAGCAGCGGGGGGGAGTCGCCTGAGCAGTTCTTC.

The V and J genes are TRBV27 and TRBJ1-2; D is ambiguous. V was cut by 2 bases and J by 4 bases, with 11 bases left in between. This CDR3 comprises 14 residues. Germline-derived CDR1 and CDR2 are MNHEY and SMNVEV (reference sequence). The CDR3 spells CASSLEAGAYGYTF. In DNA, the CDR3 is TGTGCCAGCAGTTTAGAAGCCGGAGCCTATGGCTACACCTTC.

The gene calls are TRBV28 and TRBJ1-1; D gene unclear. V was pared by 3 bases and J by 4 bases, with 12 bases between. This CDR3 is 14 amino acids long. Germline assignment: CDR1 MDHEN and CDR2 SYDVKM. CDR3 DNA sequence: TGTGCCAGCAGTTTCCTCATAGAGAGCACTGAAGCTTTCTTT. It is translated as CASSFLIESTEAFF.

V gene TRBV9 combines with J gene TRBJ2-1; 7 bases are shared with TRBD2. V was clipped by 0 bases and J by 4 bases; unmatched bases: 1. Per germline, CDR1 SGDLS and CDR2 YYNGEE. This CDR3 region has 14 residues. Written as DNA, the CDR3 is TGTGCCAGCAGCGTAGGCGGGGGTTACAATGAGCAGTTCTTC. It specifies CASSVGGGYNEQFF.

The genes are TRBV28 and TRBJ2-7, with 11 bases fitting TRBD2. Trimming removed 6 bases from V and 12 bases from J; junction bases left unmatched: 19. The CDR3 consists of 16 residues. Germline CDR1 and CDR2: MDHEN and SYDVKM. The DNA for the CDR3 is TGTGCCAGCAGCTCCCAAGCCCGACTAGCGGGGTGGGGTTGGTACTTC. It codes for CASSSQARLAGWGWYF. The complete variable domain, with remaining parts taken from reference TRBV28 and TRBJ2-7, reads DVKVTQSSRYLVKRTGEKVFLECVQDMDHENMFWYRQDPGLGLRLIYFSYDVKMKEKGDIPEGYSVSREKKERFSLILESASTNQTSMYLCASSSQARLAGWGWYFGPGTRLTVT.

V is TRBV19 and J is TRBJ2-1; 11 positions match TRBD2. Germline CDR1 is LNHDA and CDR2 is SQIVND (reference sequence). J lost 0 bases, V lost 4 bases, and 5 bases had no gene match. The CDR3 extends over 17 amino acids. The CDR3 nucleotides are TGTGCCAGTAGTACCAGACTAGCGGGGCACTCCTACAATGAGCAGTTCTTC. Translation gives CASSTRLAGHSYNEQFF.

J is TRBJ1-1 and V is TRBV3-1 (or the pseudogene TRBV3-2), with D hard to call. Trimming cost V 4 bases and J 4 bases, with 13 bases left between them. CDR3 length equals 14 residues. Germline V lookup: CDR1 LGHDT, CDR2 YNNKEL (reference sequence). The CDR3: CASSPDTAITEAFF. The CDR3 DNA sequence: TGTGCCAGCAGCCCAGACACAGCAATCACTGAAGCTTTCTTT.

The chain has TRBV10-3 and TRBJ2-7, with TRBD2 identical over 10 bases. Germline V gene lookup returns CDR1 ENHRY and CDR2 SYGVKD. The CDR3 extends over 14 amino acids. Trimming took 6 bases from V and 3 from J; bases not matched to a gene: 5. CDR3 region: CAISPSGGLYEQYF. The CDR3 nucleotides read TGTGCCATCAGCCCTAGCGGGGGCCTCTACGAGCAGTACTTC.

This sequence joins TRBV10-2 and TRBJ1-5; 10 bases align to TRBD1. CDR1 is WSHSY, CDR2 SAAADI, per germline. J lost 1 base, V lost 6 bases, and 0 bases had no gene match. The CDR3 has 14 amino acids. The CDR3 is CASRTGGSNQPQHF. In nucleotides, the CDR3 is TGCGCCAGCAGGACAGGGGGCAGCAATCAGCCCCAGCATTTT.

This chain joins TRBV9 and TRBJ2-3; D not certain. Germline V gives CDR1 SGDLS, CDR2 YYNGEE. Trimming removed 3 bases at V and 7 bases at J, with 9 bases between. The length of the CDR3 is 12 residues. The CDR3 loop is CASSDPENTQYF. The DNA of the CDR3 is TGTGCCAGCAGCGACCCAGAAAATACGCAGTATTTT.

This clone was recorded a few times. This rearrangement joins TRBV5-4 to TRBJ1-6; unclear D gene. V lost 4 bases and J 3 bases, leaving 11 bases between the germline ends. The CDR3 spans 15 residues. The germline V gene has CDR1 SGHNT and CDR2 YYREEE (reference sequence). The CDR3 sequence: CASSPPRDYNSPLHF. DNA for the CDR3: TGTGCCAGCAGCCCGCCGAGGGACTATAATTCACCCCTCCACTTT. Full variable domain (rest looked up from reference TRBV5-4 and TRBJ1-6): ETGVTQSPTHLIKTRGQQVTLRCSSQSGHNTVSWYQQALGQGPQFIFQYYREEENGRGNFPPRFSGLQFPNYSSELNVNALELDDSALYLCASSPPRDYNSPLHFGNGTRLTVT.

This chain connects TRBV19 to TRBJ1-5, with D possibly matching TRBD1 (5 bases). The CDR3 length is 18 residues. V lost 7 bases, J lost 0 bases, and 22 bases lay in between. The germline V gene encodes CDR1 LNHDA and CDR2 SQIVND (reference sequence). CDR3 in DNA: TGTGCCAGTAATGGGGGGTGGGGAGTCCCCAATAGCAATCAGCCCCAGCATTTT. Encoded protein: CASNGGWGVPNSNQPQHF.

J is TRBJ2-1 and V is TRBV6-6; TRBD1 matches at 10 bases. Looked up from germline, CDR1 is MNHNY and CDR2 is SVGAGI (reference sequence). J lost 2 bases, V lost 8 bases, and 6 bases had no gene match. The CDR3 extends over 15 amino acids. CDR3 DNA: TGTGCCAGCCTATCCGGGACAGGGGCCTACAATGAGCAGTTCTTC. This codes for CASLSGTGAYNEQFF.

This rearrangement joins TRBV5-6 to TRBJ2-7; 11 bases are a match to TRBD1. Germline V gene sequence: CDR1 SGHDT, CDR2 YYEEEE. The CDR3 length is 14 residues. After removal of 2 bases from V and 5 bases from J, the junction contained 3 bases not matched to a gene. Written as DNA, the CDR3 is TGTGCCAGCAGCTTTGGACAGGGGGCTGACGAGCAGTACTTC. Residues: CASSFGQGADEQYF.

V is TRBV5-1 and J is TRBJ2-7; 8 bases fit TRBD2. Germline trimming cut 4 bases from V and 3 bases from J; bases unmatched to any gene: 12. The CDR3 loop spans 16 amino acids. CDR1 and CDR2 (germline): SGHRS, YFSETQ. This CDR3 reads CASSPVQHSGSYEQYF. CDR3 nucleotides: TGCGCCAGCAGCCCAGTCCAACACAGCGGGAGCTACGAGCAGTACTTC.

This CDR3 is CASSMEARMTQYF. CDR3 DNA: TGTGCCAGCTCGATGGAGGCGCGGATGACCCAGTACTTC. V is TRBV6-4 and J is TRBJ2-5, with D perhaps matching TRBD2 (5 bases). The CDR3 sequence is 13 residues long. The germline V and J ends were trimmed by 8 bases and 7 bases, with 17 bases remaining between them. Germline loops: CDR1 MRHNA, CDR2 SNTAGT.

CDR3 in DNA: TGTGCCAGTAGTTTGACTAGCGGGGGGGCCCTAGGGTATGAGCAGTTCTTC. Its translation: CASSLTSGGALGYEQFF. The rearrangement uses TRBV19 and TRBJ2-1, with 14 nucleotides matching TRBD2. The CDR3 has 17 amino acids. V lost 5 bases to trimming and J lost 8 bases; unmatched junction nucleotides: 11. From germline, CDR1 is LNHDA and CDR2 SQIVND (reference sequence).

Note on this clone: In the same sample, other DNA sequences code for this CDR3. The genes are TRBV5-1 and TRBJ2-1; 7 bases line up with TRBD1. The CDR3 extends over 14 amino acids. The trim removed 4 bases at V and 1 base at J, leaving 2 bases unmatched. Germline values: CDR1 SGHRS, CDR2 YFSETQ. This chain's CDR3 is CASSPGQSYNEQFF. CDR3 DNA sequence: TGCGCCAGCAGCCCGGGACAGTCCTACAATGAGCAGTTCTTC.

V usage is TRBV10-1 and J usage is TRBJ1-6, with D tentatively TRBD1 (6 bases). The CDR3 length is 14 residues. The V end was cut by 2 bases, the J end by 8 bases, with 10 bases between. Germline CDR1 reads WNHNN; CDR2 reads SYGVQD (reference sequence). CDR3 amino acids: CASSETGRDSPLHF. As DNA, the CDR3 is TGCGCCAGCAGTGAGACAGGGAGAGATTCACCCCTCCACTTT.

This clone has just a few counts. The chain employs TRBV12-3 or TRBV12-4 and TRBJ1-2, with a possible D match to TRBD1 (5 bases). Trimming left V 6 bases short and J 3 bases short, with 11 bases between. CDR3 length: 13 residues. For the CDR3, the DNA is TGTGCCAGCAGCCCGGACATTTACTATGGCTACACCTTC. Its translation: CASSPDIYYGYTF.